These 20 T cell receptor beta chains were all obtained from the same sample, sequenced in a study of cytomegalovirus exposure and HLA in healthy donors. In the PCR, 60 Vbeta and 13 Jbeta primers were used. The assay was immunoSEQ multiplex PCR, and TCRdb's table has in-frame clones only and misses some. The profile shows about 93,000 clones, approximately 80% of them singletons. The sequenced material came from PBMCs. These receptors all come from a woman aged 35 to 49 in good health and CMV-seronegative.

This chain links TRBV28 with TRBJ2-7; TRBD2 agrees at 11 bases. CDR1 and CDR2 (germline): MDHEN, SYDVKM. The CDR3 sequence is 17 residues long. Trimming at V came to 2 bases and at J to 1 base, leaving 7 bases not matched to a gene. CDR3 sequence (DNA): TGTGCCAGCAGTTTACTGATTGGGACTAGCGGATCCTACGAGCAGTACTTC. It yields the protein CASSLLIGTSGSYEQYF.

This clone was seen a few times. The chain links TRBV6-6 to TRBJ2-7; 8 bases are a match to TRBD2. CDR1 and CDR2 (germline): MNHNY, SVGAGI (reference sequence). J was trimmed by 6 bases and V by 4 bases; bases with no gene match: 5. The CDR3 contains 13 residues. CDR3 protein: CASSFSGRSEQYF. CDR3 sequence (DNA): TGTGCCAGCAGTTTCAGCGGGAGATCCGAGCAGTACTTC.

The chain couples TRBV14 to TRBJ2-7; 7 nucleotides agree with TRBD1. Looked up from germline, CDR1 is SGHDN and CDR2 is FVKESK. Unmatched junction bases numbered 10, after V lost 5 bases and J lost 6 bases. The CDR3 is 14 residues long. The CDR3 loop reads CASSLKIGGAEQYF. DNA of the CDR3: TGTGCCAGCAGCTTAAAGATAGGGGGCGCCGAGCAGTACTTC.

The chain is built from TRBV7-9 and TRBJ2-1; 9 bases line up with TRBD2. CDR1 SEHNR and CDR2 FQNEAQ come from the germline V gene (reference sequence). With 7 bases clipped from V and 12 bases from J, the junction kept 22 bases outside the gene matches. The CDR3 length is 17 residues. The CDR3, as DNA: TGTGCCAGCAACCCCCGGGCTAGCGGGACTTCCTTTGTTGGGCAGTTCTTC. It encodes CASNPRASGTSFVGQFF.

The chain joins TRBV6-6 to TRBJ2-1; 11 positions match TRBD2. The CDR3 loop spans 14 amino acids. CDR1 and CDR2 from the germline V gene are MNHNY and SVGAGI (reference sequence). V lost 6 bases and J lost 4; bases outside the gene matches: 2. CDR3 DNA sequence: TGTGCCAGCAGCCCTAGCGGGAGGTACAATGAGCAGTTCTTC. It codes for CASSPSGRYNEQFF.

The chain is built from TRBV2 and TRBJ2-7, with TRBD1 matching over 8 bases. This CDR3 comprises 14 residues. Germline V gene sequence: CDR1 SNHLY, CDR2 FYNNEI. The trim removed 6 bases at V and 0 bases at J, leaving 4 bases unmatched. CDR3 residues: CASSDRGFSYEQYF. CDR3 in DNA: TGTGCCAGCAGCGACAGGGGCTTCTCCTACGAGCAGTACTTC.

Points on this clone: The junction departs from the called germline gene at one end, perhaps through a read error. This chain joins TRBV10-1 and TRBJ1-2; perhaps TRBD1 as D (5 bases). The CDR3 runs 15 residues. Germline V CDR1 and CDR2: WNHNN, SYGVQD (reference sequence). CDR3 sequence: CASSEVAGHHYGYPF. The CDR3, as DNA: TGCGCCAGCAGTGAGGTGGCAGGGCACCACTATGGCTACCCCTTC.

This chain links TRBV28 with TRBJ1-1; D is ambiguous. V lost 8 bases to trimming and J lost 3 bases, with 19 bases between them. In germline, CDR1 is MDHEN, CDR2 SYDVKM. The CDR3 is made up of 15 amino acids. CDR3 residues: CASDYAGGLDTEAFF. The CDR3 region has the DNA TGTGCCAGCGATTATGCAGGAGGGTTGGACACTGAAGCTTTCTTT.

The genes are TRBV30 and TRBJ1-2, with 7 bases lining up with TRBD1. Germline lookup yields CDR1 GTSNPN and CDR2 SVGIG (reference sequence). The trim removed 4 bases at V and 10 bases at J, leaving 12 bases unmatched. The CDR3 length is 13 residues. CDR3 sequence reads: CAWTDDRASAYTF. CDR3 DNA: TGTGCCTGGACCGACGACAGGGCTAGTGCCTACACCTTC.

This rearrangement joins TRBV30 to TRBJ1-5, with D hard to call. The V and J ends lost 0 bases and 2 bases respectively, with 17 bases between them. The CDR3 contains 17 residues. Germline lookup yields CDR1 GTSNPN and CDR2 SVGIG (reference sequence). The DNA for the CDR3 is TGTGCCTGGAGTGTACTTCCAGGTGGTTTGGGCAATCAGCCCCAGCATTTT. The encoded protein is CAWSVLPGGLGNQPQHF.

This chain uses TRBV12-5 with TRBJ2-2, with TRBD1 identical over 9 bases. Germline V gene data show CDR1 as LGHNT and CDR2 as FRNRAP. Losses at the gene ends were 5 bases for V and 4 bases for J; bases not matched to a gene: 2. CDR3 length equals 14 residues. CDR3 nucleotides: TGTGCTAGTGGTCGACAGGGGGGCACCGGGGAGCTGTTTTTT. Its protein product is CASGRQGGTGELFF.

The chain is built from TRBV27 and TRBJ1-4; D is ambiguous. The CDR3 sequence is 16 residues long. V lost 5 bases, J lost 0 bases, and 13 bases lay in between. The germline gives CDR1 MNHEY, CDR2 SMNVEV (reference sequence). CDR3 DNA: TGTGCCAGCAGTCTGGCGCTCAGGACAACTAATGAAAAACTGTTTTTT. Translated: CASSLALRTTNEKLFF. The full variable domain, with the rest looked up from reference TRBV27 and TRBJ1-4, is EAQVTQNPRYLITVTGKKLTVTCSQNMNHEYMSWYRQDPGLGLRQIYYSMNVEVTDKGDVPEGYKVSRKEKRNFPLILESPSPNQTSLYFCASSLALRTTNEKLFFGSGTQLSVL.

The rearrangement uses TRBV28 and TRBJ2-5; 9 nucleotides match TRBD2. The ends lost 5 bases at V and 9 bases at J; junction bases unmatched: 10. Germline V lookup: CDR1 MDHEN, CDR2 SYDVKM. The CDR3 extends over 14 amino acids. The CDR3 loop reads CASSPQAGGVAQYF. The CDR3 DNA reads TGTGCCAGCAGTCCCCAAGCGGGGGGAGTGGCCCAGTACTTC.

The rearrangement joins TRBV5-5 to TRBJ1-5; TRBD1 agrees at 7 bases. The CDR3 totals 14 residues. V shed 3 bases, J shed 3 bases, and the junction held 3 bases outside the gene matches. The germline V gene has CDR1 SGHKS and CDR2 YYEKEE (reference sequence). The CDR3 spells CASSWGTDNQPQHF. The CDR3 coding sequence is TGTGCCAGCAGCTGGGGGACAGACAATCAGCCCCAGCATTTT.

The CDR3 here is CASSKQGIGELFF. In DNA form, the CDR3 reads TGTGCCAGCAGTAAACAGGGGATCGGGGAGCTGTTTTTT. V and J are TRBV25-1 and TRBJ2-2, with TRBD1 identical over 7 bases. Losses at the gene ends were 5 bases for V and 7 bases for J; bases not matched to a gene: 4. Germline V gene lookup returns CDR1 MGHDK and CDR2 SYGVNS. The CDR3 spans 13 residues.

This clone has a handful of counts. The gene calls are TRBV2 and TRBJ2-7; the match to TRBD1 covers 12 bases. CDR1 and CDR2 from the germline V gene are SNHLY and FYNNEI. After removal of 6 bases from V and 3 bases from J, the junction contained 9 bases not matched to a gene. There are 16 residues in the CDR3. Here the CDR3 DNA reads TGTGCCAGCAGGACGGGGACAGGGGGCGCAGTCTACGAGCAGTACTTC. Protein: CASRTGTGGAVYEQYF.

The gene calls are TRBV27 and TRBJ1-3; the D gene is possibly TRBD1 (5 bases). Between the trimmed V and J ends, which lost 0 bases and 0 bases, there was a span of 9 bases. CDR3 size: 16 residues. Germline-derived CDR1 and CDR2 are MNHEY and SMNVEV (reference sequence). The chain's CDR3 is CASSLSWGYSGNTIYF. The CDR3 DNA is TGTGCCAGCAGTTTATCATGGGGCTACTCTGGAAACACCATATATTTT.

The chain uses TRBV27 and TRBJ2-1, with TRBD2 as a possible D gene (6 bases). The CDR3 consists of 12 residues. V was shortened by 4 bases and J by 10 bases, with 11 bases between the two germline ends. CDR1 and CDR2 (germline): MNHEY, SMNVEV (reference sequence). CDR3 residues: CASSSGTFEQFF. The CDR3 DNA reads TGTGCCAGCAGTTCAGGGACTTTCGAGCAGTTCTTC.

The chain uses TRBV5-5 and TRBJ2-2; 7 positions match TRBD1. The germline V gene has CDR1 SGHKS and CDR2 YYEKEE (reference sequence). CDR3 size: 14 residues. V gave up 4 bases and J gave up 7 bases; unmatched junction bases: 7. Written as DNA, the CDR3 is TGTGCCAGCAGCGCGACAGGGATTGGCGGGGAGCTGTTTTTT. Protein: CASSATGIGGELFF.

The chain has TRBV7-3 and TRBJ2-2; D not resolved. This CDR3 region has 11 residues. With 6 bases removed from V and 5 bases from J, the gap between germline ends came to 4 bases. Germline lookup yields CDR1 SGHTA and CDR2 FQGTGA. For the CDR3, the DNA is TGTGCCAGCAGTCCAACCGGGGAGCTGTTTTTT. This translates into CASSPTGELFF.